The 2 T cell receptor beta chains reported below all come from one sample, sequenced in a study of regulatory T cells in long-lasting Graves disease. Combining iRepertoire HTBI primers with Arm-PCR of CDR3 regions, the authors built TCR beta libraries. TCRdb re-derived calls from the multiplex PCR reads in MiXCR, one entry per CDR3 protein. The table lists 550,000 or so distinct CDR3 sequences, 12% of them singletons. As to time point: newly diagnosed GD, antithyroid drugs for less than 3 months. PBMCs were the source of the RNA used for TCR sequencing. The same data also went into a second study, on T cells in Graves' hyperthyroidism and ophthalmopathy.

Material: peripheral blood mononuclear cells (PBMCs), obtained at new diagnosis, from a patient treated with antithyroid drugs. The origin of the receptors is a woman in her twenties or thirties with Graves disease.

This clonotype was found many times. The chain employs TRBV12-3 or TRBV12-4 and TRBJ1-1; D remains ambiguous. The CDR3 totals 14 residues. V was clipped by 5 bases and J by 4 bases, with 14 bases between them. The CDR3 here is CASSPTVSGTEAFF. CDR3 bases: TGTGCCAGCAGTCCCACTGTGTCTGGCACTGAAGCTTTCTTT.

Concerning this clonotype: Its ends do not fully match the called genes, so a read error is possible. J is TRBJ2-5 and V is TRBV7-3; 8 nucleotides align to TRBD1. The CDR3 is made up of 15 amino acids. Germline V gene sequence: CDR1 SGHTA, CDR2 FQGTGA. In DNA, the CDR3 is TGTGCCGGCAGCTTGGGTCGGCAGGGGGCAGAGACCCAGTACTTC. Its protein product is CAGSLGRQGAETQYF. Full variable domain (missing parts from reference TRBV7-3 and TRBJ2-5): GAGVSQTPSNKVTEKGKYVELRCDPISGHTALYWYRQSLGQGPEFLIYFQGTGAADDSGLPNDRFFAVRPEGSVSTLKIQRTERGDSAVYLCAGSLGRQGAETQYFGPGTRLLVL.